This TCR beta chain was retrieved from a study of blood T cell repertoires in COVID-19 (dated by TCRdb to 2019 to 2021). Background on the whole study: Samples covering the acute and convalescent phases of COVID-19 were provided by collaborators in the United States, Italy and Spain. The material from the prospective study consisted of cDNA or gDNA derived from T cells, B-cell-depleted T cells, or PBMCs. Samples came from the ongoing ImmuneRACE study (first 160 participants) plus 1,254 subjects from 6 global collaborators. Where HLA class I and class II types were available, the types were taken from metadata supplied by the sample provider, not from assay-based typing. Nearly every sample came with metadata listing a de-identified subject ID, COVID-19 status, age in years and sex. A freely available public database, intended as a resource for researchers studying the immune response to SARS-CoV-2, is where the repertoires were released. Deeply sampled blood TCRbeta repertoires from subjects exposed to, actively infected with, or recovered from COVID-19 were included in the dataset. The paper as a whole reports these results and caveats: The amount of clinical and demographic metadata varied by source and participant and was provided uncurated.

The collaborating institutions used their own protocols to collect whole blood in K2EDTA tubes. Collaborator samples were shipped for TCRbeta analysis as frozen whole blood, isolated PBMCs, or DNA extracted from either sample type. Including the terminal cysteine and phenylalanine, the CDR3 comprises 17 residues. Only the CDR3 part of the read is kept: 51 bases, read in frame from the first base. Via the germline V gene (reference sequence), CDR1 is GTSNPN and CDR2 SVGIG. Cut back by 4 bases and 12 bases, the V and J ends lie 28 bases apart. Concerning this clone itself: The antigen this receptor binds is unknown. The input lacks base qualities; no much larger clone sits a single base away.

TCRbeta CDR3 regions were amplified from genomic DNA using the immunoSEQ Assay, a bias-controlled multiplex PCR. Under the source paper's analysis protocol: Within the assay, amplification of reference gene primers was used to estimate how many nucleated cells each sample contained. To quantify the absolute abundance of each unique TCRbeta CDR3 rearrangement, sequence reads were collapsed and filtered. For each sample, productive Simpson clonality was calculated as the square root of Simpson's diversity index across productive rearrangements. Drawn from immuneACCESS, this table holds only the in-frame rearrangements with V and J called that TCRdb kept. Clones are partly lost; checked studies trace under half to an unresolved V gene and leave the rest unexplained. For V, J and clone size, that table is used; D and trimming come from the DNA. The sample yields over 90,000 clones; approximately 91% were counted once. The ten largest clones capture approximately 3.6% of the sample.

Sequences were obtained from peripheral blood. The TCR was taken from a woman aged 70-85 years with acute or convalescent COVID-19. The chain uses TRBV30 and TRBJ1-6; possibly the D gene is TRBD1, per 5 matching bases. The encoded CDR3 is CAWTTGQGRPLGGPLHF. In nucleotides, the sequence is TGTGCCTGGACTACCGGACAAGGTCGTCCCCTGGGTGGACCCCTCCACTTT.